Below, one TCR beta chain is given with its context. Its antigen remains unknown. With a J-beta primer mix and a sample-barcoded 5' primer, a second PCR ran roughly 6 to 11 cycles. A tag from a template-switch adaptor with 12 random nucleotides marked each cDNA molecule. Samples each returned at least 3 million CDR3-containing paired-end reads. TCRdb reprocessed the 5' RACE reads with MiXCR, giving one entry per CDR3 protein. The sample holds some 1.5 million distinct CDR3 sequences; 25% to 30% are singletons and the top ten take around 7.7%. These data originate in a study of blood T cells in healthy people across ages. Whole-study results and caveats: Observed TCR beta diversity per million T cells went down as age went up. This fall followed a roughly linear course with age. It was not possible, with unsorted PBMCs, to conclusively compare naive and antigen-experienced cells.

The CDR3 extends over 15 amino acids. V lost 4 bases, J lost 5 bases, and 14 bases lay in between. The germline V gene encodes CDR1 LGHNA and CDR2 YSLEER. The V and J genes are TRBV4-3 and TRBJ2-2; a possible D gene is TRBD2 (6 bases). The TCR sequence derives from a woman younger than 45 in good health. The material sequenced was blood. The CDR3 DNA is TGCGCCAGCAGCCCCGGGACTGCCCCAACCGGGGAGCTGTTTTTT. Encoded protein: CASSPGTAPTGELFF.